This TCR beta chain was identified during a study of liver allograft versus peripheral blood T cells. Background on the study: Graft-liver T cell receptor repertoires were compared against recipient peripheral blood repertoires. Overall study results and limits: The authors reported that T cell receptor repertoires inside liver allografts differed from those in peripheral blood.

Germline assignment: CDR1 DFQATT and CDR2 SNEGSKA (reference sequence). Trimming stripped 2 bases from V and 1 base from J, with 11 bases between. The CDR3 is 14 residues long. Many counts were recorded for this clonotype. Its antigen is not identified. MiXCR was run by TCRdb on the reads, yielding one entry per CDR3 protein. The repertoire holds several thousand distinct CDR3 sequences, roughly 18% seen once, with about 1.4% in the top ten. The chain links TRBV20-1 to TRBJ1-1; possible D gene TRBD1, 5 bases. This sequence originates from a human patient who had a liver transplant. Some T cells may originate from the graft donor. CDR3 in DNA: TGCAGTGCTAGAATACGCGACAGGAACACTGAAGCTTTCTTT. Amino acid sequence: CSARIRDRNTEAFF.